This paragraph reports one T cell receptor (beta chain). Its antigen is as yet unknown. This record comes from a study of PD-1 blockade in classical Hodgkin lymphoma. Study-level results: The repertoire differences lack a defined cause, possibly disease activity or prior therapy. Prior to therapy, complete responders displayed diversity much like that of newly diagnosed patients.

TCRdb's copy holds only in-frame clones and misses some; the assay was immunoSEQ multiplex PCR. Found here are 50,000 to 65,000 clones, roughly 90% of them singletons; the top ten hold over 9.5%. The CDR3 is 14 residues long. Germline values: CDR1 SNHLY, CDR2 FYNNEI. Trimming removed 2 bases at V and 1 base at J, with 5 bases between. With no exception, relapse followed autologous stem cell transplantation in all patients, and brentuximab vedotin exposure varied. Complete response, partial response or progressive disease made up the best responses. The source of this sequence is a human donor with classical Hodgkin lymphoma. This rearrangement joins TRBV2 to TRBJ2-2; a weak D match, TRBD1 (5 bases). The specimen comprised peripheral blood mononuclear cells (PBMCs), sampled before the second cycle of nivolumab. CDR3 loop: CASSEQGNTGELFF. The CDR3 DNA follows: TGTGCCAGCAGTGAACAGGGGAACACCGGGGAGCTGTTTTTT.